The rows below give T cell receptor beta chains drawn from one sample of a study of molecular identifiers for immune sequencing clone quantification. TCRdb reprocessed the PCR reads with MiXCR, giving one entry per CDR3 protein. The table records just over 35,000 distinct CDR3 sequences, approximately 19% of them present only once. Sequenced: naive CD8+ T cells from blood, with Jurkat cell RNA spiked in. The source of these receptors is a human donor in good health. Some libraries in this study had Jurkat cell RNA spiked in. Both conserved end residues are part of each CDR3. A D gene is named only where the DNA matches it firmly. A clone size is listed for some rows: how often the clone was seen (once, few, many), or a class if it is expanded.

>TRBD1|many|TRBJ1-2|TRBV19
CASSIDRAGYGYTF
TGTGCCAGTAGTATTGACAGGGCTGGCTATGGCTACACCTTC
>TRBD2|few|TRBJ2-2|TRBV20-1
CSARDLGLASNTGELFF
TGCAGTGCTAGAGATTTGGGACTAGCGTCGAACACCGGGGAGCTGTTTTTT
>.|.|TRBJ2-1|TRBV11-3
CASSPYSDRPYNEQFF
TGTGCCAGCAGCCCATACTCGGACAGACCCTACAATGAGCAGTTCTTC
>.|.|TRBJ2-6|TRBV4-3
CASSPDGRAGANVLTF
TGCGCCAGCAGCCCGGACGGCCGGGCTGGGGCCAACGTCCTGACTTTC
>.|many|TRBJ2-5|TRBV2
CASTRTGYQETQYF
TGTGCCAGCACCCGAACGGGGTACCAAGAGACCCAGTACTTC
>.|many|TRBJ1-5|TRBV2
CASSEEGSNQPQHF
TGTGCCAGCAGTGAGGAGGGTAGCAATCAGCCCCAGCATTTT
>.|few|TRBJ1-1|TRBV5-1
CASSLERGRSRNTEAFF
TGCGCCAGCAGCTTGGAGCGGGGGCGTAGCAGGAACACTGAAGCTTTCTTT
>.|many|TRBJ1-1|TRBV7-9
CASNPGTEAFF
TGTGCCAGCAACCCGGGCACTGAAGCTTTCTTT
>.|many|TRBJ2-3|TRBV5-1
CASSFEPPTQQYF
TGCGCCAGCAGCTTTGAACCTCCTACTCAGCAGTATTTT
>.|many|TRBJ2-3|TRBV7-9
CASSYDRSTDTQYF
TGTGCCAGCAGTTATGACAGGAGCACAGATACGCAGTATTTT
>.|.|TRBJ2-7|TRBV4-3
CASSQDTRGYEQYF
TGCGCCAGCAGCCAAGATACACGGGGGTACGAGCAGTACTTC
>TRBD1|many|TRBJ1-2|TRBV27
CASSPLLTGGVYGYTF
TGTGCCAGCAGTCCGCTTTTGACAGGGGGCGTCTATGGCTACACCTTC
>.|.|TRBJ2-7|TRBV13
CASSTERTETYEQYF
TGTGCCAGCAGCACCGAGCGGACGGAGACCTACGAGCAGTACTTC
>.|many|TRBJ1-2|TRBV13
CASSLGTDSVNCGYTF
TGTGCCAGCAGCCTGGGGACCGACAGTGTCAACTGTGGCTACACCTTC
>.|.|TRBJ1-1|TRBV19
CASSMAGSTEAFF
TGTGCCAGTAGTATGGCAGGGTCCACTGAAGCTTTCTTT